The 8 T cell receptor beta chains presented below share a single source sample, sequenced in a study of blood T cell repertoires in COVID-19. Produced via immunoSEQ multiplex PCR; TCRdb's table is partial and in-frame only. The data hold fewer than 250,000 clones, with about 90% observed a single time. The source material was peripheral blood. These receptors were obtained from a man under 40 with COVID-19, enrolled during active disease.

The gene calls are TRBV5-4 and TRBJ2-7; possibly TRBD1 for D (6 bases). V lost 4 bases and J 2 bases, leaving 10 bases between the germline ends. This CDR3 has 13 amino acids. The germline V gene has CDR1 SGHNT and CDR2 YYREEE (reference sequence). CDR3 protein: CASSPGQTYEQYF. For the CDR3, the DNA is TGTGCCAGCAGCCCAGGACAGACCTACGAGCAGTACTTC.

The rearrangement joins TRBV4-1 to TRBJ1-1; 10 bases align to TRBD1. CDR3 length: 18 amino acids. Unmatched junction bases numbered 10, after V lost 2 bases and J lost 1 base. Per germline, CDR1 MGHRA and CDR2 YSYEKL. CDR3 sequence: CASSQRRQGAWGNTEAFF. In DNA, the CDR3 is TGCGCCAGCAGCCAACGCCGACAGGGGGCTTGGGGGAACACTGAAGCTTTCTTT.

CDR3 nucleotides: TGTGCCAGCAGCCGAGAAGGGGTTGGGGATCAGCCCCAGCATTTT. Its protein product is CASSREGVGDQPQHF. The genes are TRBV3-1 (or the pseudogene TRBV3-2) and TRBJ1-5; TRBD1 might be the D (5 bases). Germline V gives CDR1 LGHDT, CDR2 YNNKEL (reference sequence). This CDR3 contains 15 residues. Between the trimmed V and J ends, which lost 4 bases and 5 bases, there was a span of 15 bases.

The chain is built from TRBV10-3 and TRBJ2-5, with D tentatively TRBD2 (5 bases). This CDR3 spans 13 amino acids. Trimming left V 3 bases short and J 2 bases short, with 7 bases between. Germline V gene sequence: CDR1 ENHRY, CDR2 SYGVKD. The CDR3 reads CAISERGQETQYF. The CDR3 DNA reads TGTGCCATCAGTGAACGCGGGCAAGAGACCCAGTACTTC.

The chain carries TRBV4-1 and TRBJ1-1, with D uncertain. This CDR3 is 13 amino acids long. From germline, CDR1 is MGHRA and CDR2 YSYEKL. Trimming shortened V by 0 bases and J by 8 bases, and 10 bases separated the two germline ends. The CDR3 DNA reads TGCGCCAGCAGCCAAGATTTCCCCTTCGAAGCTTTCTTT. Its translation is CASSQDFPFEAFF.

This sequence joins TRBV6-5 and TRBJ1-4, with 8 bases fitting TRBD1. V was clipped by 0 bases and J by 6 bases; unmatched bases: 6. CDR3 length: 16 amino acids. Germline V CDR1 and CDR2: MNHEY, SVGAGI. The CDR3: CASSYSRTGLDEKLFF. CDR3 bases: TGTGCCAGCAGTTACTCGCGGACAGGGCTAGATGAAAAACTGTTTTTT.

The gene calls are TRBV5-5 and TRBJ2-1, with 11 bases fitting TRBD2. Germline CDR1 is SGHKS and CDR2 is YYEKEE (reference sequence). This CDR3 is 15 amino acids long. V was clipped by 3 bases and J by 13 bases; unmatched bases: 12. Here the CDR3 reads CASSSYSGGAIGQFF. The CDR3 region has the DNA TGTGCCAGCAGCTCCTATAGCGGGGGGGCCATTGGTCAGTTCTTC.

The gene calls are TRBV6-6 and TRBJ1-6; a weak D match, TRBD1 (6 bases). V was pared by 10 bases and J by 8 bases, with 15 bases between. Germline values: CDR1 MNHNY, CDR2 SVGAGI (reference sequence). The CDR3 consists of 13 residues. Written as DNA, the CDR3 is TGTGCCACCCGAAACAGGGTAGATTCACCCCTCCACTTT. It encodes CATRNRVDSPLHF.